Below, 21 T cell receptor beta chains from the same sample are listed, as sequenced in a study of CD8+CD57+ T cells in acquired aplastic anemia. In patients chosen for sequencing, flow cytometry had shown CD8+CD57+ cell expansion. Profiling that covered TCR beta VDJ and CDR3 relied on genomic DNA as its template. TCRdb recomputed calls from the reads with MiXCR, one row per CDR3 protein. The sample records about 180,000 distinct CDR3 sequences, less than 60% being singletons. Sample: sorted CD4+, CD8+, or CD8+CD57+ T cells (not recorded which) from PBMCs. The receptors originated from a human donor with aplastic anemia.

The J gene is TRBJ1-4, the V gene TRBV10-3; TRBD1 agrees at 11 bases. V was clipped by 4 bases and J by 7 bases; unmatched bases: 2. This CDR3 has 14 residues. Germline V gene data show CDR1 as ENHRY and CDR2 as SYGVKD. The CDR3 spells CAISGTGGGEKLFF. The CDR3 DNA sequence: TGTGCCATCAGTGGGACAGGGGGCGGTGAAAAACTGTTTTTT.

The CDR3 spells CSARDHSGEQFF. CDR3 nucleotide sequence: TGCAGTGCTAGAGACCATAGCGGGGAGCAGTTCTTC. The chain recombines TRBV20-1 with TRBJ2-1, with 7 bases lining up with TRBD2. The CDR3 consists of 12 residues. Germline V gives CDR1 DFQATT, CDR2 SNEGSKA (reference sequence). Trimming cost V 0 bases and J 10 bases; bases outside gene matches: 3.

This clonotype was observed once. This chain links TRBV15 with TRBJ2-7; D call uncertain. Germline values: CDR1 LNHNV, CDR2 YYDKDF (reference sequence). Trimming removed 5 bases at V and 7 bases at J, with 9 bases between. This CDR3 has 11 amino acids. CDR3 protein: CATSLGQEQYF. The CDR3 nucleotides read TGTGCCACCAGCCTCGGCCAAGAGCAGTACTTC. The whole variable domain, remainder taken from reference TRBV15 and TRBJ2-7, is DAMVIQNPRYQVTQFGKPVTLSCSQTLNHNVMYWYQQKSSQAPKLLFHYYDKDFNNEADTPDNFQSRRPNTSFCFLDIRSPGLGDTAMYLCATSLGQEQYFGPGTRLTVT.

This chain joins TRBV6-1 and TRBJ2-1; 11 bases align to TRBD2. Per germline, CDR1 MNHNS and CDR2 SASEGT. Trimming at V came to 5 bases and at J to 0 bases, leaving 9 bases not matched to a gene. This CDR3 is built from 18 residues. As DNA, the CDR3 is TGTGCCAGCAGTAAAACGGGACTAGCGGAATTCTCCTACAATGAGCAGTTCTTC. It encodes CASSKTGLAEFSYNEQFF.

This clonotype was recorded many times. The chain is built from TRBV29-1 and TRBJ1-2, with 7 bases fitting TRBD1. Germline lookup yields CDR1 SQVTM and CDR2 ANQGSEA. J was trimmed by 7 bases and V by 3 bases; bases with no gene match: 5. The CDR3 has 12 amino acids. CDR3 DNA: TGCAGCGTTGAGTCACAGGGGTTTGGCTACACCTTC. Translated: CSVESQGFGYTF.

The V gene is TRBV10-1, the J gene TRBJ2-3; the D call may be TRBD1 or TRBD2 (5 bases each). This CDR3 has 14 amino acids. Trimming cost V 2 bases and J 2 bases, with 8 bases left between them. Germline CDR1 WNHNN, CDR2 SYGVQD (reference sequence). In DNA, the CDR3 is TGCGCCAGCAGTGAGGGGGGTAACACAGATACGCAGTATTTT. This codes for CASSEGGNTDTQYF.

DNA for the CDR3: TGTGCCAGCAGGGCAGGGGGCTTCTCCTATGGCTACACCTTC. It codes for CASRAGGFSYGYTF. The chain employs TRBV19 and TRBJ1-2; 8 positions agree with TRBD1. Germline V gene data show CDR1 as LNHDA and CDR2 as SQIVND (reference sequence). The CDR3 is 14 amino acids. The ends lost 9 bases at V and 4 bases at J; junction bases unmatched: 10. Full variable domain (remainder filled in from reference TRBV19 and TRBJ1-2): DGGITQSPKYLFRKEGQNVTLSCEQNLNHDAMYWYRQDPGQGLRLIYYSQIVNDFQKGDIAEGYSVSREKKESFPLTVTSAQKNPTAFYLCASRAGGFSYGYTFGSGTRLTVV.

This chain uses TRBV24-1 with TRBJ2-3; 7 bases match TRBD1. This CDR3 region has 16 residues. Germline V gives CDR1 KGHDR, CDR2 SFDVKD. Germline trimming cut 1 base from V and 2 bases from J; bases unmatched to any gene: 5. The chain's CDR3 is CATSDFDREYTDTQYF. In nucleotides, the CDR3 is TGTGCCACCAGTGATTTTGACAGGGAATACACAGATACGCAGTATTTT.

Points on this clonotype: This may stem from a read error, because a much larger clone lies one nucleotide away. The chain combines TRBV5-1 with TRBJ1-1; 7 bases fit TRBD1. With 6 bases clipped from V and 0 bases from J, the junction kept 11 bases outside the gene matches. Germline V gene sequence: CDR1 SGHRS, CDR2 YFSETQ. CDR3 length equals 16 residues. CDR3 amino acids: CASTQGRGHMNTEAFF. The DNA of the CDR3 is TGCGCCAGCACTCAAGGTAGGGGGCATATGAACACTGAAGCTTTCTTT. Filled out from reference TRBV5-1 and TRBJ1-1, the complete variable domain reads KAGVTQTPRYLIKTRGQQVTLSCSPISGHRSVSWYQQTPGQGLQFLFEYFSETQRNKGNFPGRFSGRQFSNSRSEMNVSTLELGDSALYLCASTQGRGHMNTEAFFGQGTRLTVV.

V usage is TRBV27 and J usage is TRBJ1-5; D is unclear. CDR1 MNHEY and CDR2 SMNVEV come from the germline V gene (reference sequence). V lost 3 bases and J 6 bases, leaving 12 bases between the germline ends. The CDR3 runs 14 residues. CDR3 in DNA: TGTGCCAGCAGTTTGAGGAGGGTGGGTCAGCCCCAGCATTTT. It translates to CASSLRRVGQPQHF.

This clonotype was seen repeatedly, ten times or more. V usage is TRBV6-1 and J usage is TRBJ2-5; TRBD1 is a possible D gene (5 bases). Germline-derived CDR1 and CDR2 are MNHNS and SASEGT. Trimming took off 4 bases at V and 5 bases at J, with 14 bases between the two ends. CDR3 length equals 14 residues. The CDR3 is CASSVVGAGETQYF. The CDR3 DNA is TGTGCCAGCAGTGTAGTAGGGGCCGGGGAGACCCAGTACTTC.

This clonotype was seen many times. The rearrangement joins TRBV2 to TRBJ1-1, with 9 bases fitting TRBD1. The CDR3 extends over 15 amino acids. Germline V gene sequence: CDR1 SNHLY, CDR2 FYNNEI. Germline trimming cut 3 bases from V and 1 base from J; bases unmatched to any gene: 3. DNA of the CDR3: TGTGCCAGCAGTGAGGGGGGACAGGGGAACACTGAAGCTTTCTTT. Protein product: CASSEGGQGNTEAFF.

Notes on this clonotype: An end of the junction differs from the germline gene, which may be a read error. CDR3 sequence (DNA): TGTGCCAGCCTTTTGGATGGACAGGGACTACTTTTT. Protein sequence: CASLLDGQGLLF. The chain joins TRBV2 to TRBJ1-4, with 8 bases lining up with TRBD1. This CDR3 spans 12 amino acids. Per the germline V gene, CDR1 is SNHLY and CDR2 is FYNNEI.

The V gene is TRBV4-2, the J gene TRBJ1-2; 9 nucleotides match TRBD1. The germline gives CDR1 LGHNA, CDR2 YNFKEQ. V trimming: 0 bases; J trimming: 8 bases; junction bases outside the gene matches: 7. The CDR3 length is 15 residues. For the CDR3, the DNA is TGTGCCAGCAGCCAAGAGCTGGGACAGGGAGACGGCTACACCTTC. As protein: CASSQELGQGDGYTF.

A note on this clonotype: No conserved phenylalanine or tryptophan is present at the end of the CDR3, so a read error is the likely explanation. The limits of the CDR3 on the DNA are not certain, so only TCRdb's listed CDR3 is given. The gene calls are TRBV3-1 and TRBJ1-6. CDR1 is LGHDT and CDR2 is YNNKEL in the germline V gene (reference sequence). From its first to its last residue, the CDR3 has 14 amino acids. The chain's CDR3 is CASSPGRLDSPLRL.

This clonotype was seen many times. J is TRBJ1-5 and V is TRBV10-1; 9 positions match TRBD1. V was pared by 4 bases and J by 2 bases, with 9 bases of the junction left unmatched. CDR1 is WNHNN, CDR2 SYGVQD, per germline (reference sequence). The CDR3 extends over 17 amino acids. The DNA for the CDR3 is TGCGCCAGCAGTGTGGGTGGGGGACAGGGCGGCAATCAGCCCCAGCATTTT. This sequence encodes CASSVGGGQGGNQPQHF.

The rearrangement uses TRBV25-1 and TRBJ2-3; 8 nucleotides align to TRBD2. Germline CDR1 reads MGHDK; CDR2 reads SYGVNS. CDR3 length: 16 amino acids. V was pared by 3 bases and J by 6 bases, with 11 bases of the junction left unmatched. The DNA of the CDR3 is TGTGCCAGCAGTGACATACCGGGACTAGGAAGGGATACGCAGTATTTT. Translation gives CASSDIPGLGRDTQYF.

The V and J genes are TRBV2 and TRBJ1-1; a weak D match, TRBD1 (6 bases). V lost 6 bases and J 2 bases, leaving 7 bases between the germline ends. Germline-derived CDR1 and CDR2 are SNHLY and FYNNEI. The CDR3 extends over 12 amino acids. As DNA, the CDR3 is TGTGCCAGCAGGGACAGCAACACTGAAGCTTTCTTT. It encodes CASRDSNTEAFF.

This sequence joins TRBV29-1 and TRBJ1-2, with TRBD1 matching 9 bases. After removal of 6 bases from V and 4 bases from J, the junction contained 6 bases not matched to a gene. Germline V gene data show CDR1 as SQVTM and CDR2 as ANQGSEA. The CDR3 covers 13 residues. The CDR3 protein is CSVPGDRVYGYTF. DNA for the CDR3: TGCAGCGTACCCGGGGACAGGGTCTATGGCTACACCTTC.

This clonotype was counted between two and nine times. The CDR3 region has the DNA TGTGCCAGCAGCCGGGGACTAGCGGGGGGCCCTAACACCGGGGAGCTGTTTTTT. This sequence encodes CASSRGLAGGPNTGELFF. The chain couples TRBV11-2 to TRBJ2-2, with TRBD2 matching 15 bases. CDR3 length: 18 amino acids. CDR1 and CDR2 from the germline V gene are SGHAT and FQNNGV. V lost 5 bases to trimming and J lost 2 bases; unmatched junction nucleotides: 6.

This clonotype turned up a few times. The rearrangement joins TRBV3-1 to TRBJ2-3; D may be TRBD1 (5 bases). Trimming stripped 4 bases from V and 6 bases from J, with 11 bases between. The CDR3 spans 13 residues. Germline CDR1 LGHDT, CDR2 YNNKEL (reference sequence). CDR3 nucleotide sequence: TGTGCCAGCAGCCCCCGACAGCTTGATACGCAGTATTTT. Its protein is CASSPRQLDTQYF.